This T cell receptor beta chain was captured in a study of shared clonotypes between healthy human individuals. Regarding the study as a whole: The study's rarefaction showed incomplete sorted-subset sequencing despite large depth. Clonotype sharing across donors was expected to vary with sequencing depth. Donors were few, which limited the genetic and exposure-history diversity represented.

Worth noting for this clone: What it binds is not known.

All donors were healthy HIV-negative adults lacking recent acute infections or vaccinations. The V segment lost 1 base and the J segment 10 bases; nucleotides outside the gene matches: 6. Germline V gene sequence: CDR1 MNHNS, CDR2 SASEGT. This CDR3 has 13 amino acids. Some clones are missing from TCRdb's copy, which holds only in-frame ones; the method was immunoSEQ multiplex PCR. Seen here are about 1.4 million clones, around 97% observed once, and the top ten hold roughly 1.2%. The chain couples TRBV6-1 to TRBJ1-1, with 7 bases that match TRBD1. The sample consisted of naive CD4+ T cells sorted from blood. As for subset: CD45RA+ positively selected. The TCR sequence derives from a man aged 25-45 years in good health. The DNA for the CDR3 is TGTGCCAGCAGTGAAGAGGGGGCATCGCGAGCTTTCTTT. Translation: CASSEEGASRAFF.